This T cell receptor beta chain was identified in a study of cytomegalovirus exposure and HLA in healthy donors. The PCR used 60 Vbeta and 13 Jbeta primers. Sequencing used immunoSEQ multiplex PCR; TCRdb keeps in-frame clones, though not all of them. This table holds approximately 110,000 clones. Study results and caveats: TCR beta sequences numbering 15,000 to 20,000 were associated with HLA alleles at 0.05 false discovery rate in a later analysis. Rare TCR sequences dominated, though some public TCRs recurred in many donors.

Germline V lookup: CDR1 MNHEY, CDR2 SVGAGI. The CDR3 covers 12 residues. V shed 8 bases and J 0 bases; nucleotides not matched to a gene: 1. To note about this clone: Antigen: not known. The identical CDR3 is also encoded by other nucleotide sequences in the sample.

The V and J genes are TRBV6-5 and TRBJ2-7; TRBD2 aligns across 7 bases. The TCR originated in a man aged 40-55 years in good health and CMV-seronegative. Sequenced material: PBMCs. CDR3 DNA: TGTGCCAGCCGGACTAGCTCCTACGAGCAGTACTTC. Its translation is CASRTSSYEQYF.